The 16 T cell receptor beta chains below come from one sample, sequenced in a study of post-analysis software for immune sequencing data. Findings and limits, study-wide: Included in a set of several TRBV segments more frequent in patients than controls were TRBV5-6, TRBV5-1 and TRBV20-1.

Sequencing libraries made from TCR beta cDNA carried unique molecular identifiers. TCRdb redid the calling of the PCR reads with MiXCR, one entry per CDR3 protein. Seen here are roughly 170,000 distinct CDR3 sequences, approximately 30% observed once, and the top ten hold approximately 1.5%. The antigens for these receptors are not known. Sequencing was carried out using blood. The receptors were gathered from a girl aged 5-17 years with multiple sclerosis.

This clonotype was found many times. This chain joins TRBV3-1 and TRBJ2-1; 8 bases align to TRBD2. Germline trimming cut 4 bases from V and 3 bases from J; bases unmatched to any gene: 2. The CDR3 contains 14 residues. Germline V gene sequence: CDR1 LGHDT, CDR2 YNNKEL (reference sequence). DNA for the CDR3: TGTGCCAGCAGCCGAGCGGGAGACTACAATGAGCAGTTCTTC. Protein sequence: CASSRAGDYNEQFF.

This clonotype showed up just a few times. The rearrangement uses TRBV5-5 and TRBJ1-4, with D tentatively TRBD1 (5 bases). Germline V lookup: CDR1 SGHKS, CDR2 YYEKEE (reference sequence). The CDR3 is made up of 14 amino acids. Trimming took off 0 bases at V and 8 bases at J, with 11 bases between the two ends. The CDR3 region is CASSLVRDREKLFF. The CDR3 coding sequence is TGTGCCAGCAGCTTGGTCAGGGATCGGGAAAAACTGTTTTTT.

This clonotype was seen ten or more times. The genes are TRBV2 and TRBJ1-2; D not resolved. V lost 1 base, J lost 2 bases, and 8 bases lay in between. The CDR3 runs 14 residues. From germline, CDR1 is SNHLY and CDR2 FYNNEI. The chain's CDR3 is CASSEVGGNYGYTF. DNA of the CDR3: TGTGCCAGCAGTGAAGTGGGCGGGAACTATGGCTACACCTTC.

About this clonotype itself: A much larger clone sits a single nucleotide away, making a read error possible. CDR3 loop: CASSLGKSVDAQYF. The CDR3 DNA follows: TGCGCCAGCAGCTTGGGAAAGTCAGTAGATGCGCAGTATTTT. The chain uses TRBV5-1 and TRBJ2-3; D ambiguous. The germline gives CDR1 SGHRS, CDR2 YFSETQ. This CDR3 has 14 amino acids.

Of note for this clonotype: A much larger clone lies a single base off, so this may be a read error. The CDR3 here is CSVPTGRYEQYF. The CDR3 DNA sequence: TGCAGCGTTCCCACGGGACGGTACGAGCAGTACTTC. The rearrangement links TRBV29-1 to TRBJ2-7, with D perhaps being TRBD1 or TRBD2 (5 bases each). The CDR3 length is 12 residues. From germline, CDR1 is SQVTM and CDR2 ANQGSEA. Trimming took 5 bases from V and 4 from J, leaving 12 bases between them.

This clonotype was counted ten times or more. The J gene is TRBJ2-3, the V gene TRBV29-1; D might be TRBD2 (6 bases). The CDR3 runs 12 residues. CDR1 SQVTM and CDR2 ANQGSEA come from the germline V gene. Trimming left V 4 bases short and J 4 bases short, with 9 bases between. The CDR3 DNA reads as TGCAGCGTTGTGGGGGGTGCAGATACGCAGTATTTT. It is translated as CSVVGGADTQYF.

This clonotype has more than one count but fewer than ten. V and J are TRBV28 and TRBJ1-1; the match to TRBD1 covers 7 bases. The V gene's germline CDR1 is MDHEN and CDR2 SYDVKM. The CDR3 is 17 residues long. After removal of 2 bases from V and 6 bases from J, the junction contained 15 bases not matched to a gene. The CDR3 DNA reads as TGTGCCAGCAGTTTAATGTCAGGGGGTGAGCGCCGACCTGAAGCTTTCTTT. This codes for CASSLMSGGERRPEAFF. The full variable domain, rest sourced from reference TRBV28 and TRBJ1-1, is DVKVTQSSRYLVKRTGEKVFLECVQDMDHENMFWYRQDPGLGLRLIYFSYDVKMKEKGDIPEGYSVSREKKERFSLILESASTNQTSMYLCASSLMSGGERRPEAFFGQGTRLTVV.

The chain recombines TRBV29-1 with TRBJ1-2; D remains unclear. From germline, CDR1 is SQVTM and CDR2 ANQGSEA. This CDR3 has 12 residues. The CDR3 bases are TGCAGTGCCTTCGACGGCACCTATGGCTACACCTTC. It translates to CSAFDGTYGYTF.

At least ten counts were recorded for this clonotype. CDR3 sequence: CSVGSADYEQYF. CDR3 nucleotide sequence: TGCAGCGTTGGGAGCGCCGACTACGAGCAGTACTTC. The chain uses TRBV29-1 and TRBJ2-7; no clear D gene. CDR1 SQVTM and CDR2 ANQGSEA come from the germline V gene. The V end was cut by 4 bases, the J end by 3 bases, with 10 bases between. The CDR3 is 12 amino acids.

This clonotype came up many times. CDR3 loop: CSASVGTSAYEQYF. The CDR3 DNA reads TGCAGTGCTAGTGTCGGGACATCTGCCTACGAGCAGTACTTC. V is TRBV20-1 and J is TRBJ2-7, with D possibly TRBD1 on 6 matching bases. CDR1 DFQATT and CDR2 SNEGSKA come from the germline V gene (reference sequence). V was cut by 3 bases and J by 2 bases, with 14 bases left in between. The CDR3 has 14 amino acids.

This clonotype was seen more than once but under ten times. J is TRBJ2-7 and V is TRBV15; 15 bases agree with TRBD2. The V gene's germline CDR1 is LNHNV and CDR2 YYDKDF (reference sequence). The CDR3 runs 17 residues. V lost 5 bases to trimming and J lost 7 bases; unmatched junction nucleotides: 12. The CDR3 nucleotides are TGTGCCACCAGCTCGCGGACTAGCGGGAGGGCCTTCTATGAGCAGTACTTC. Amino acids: CATSSRTSGRAFYEQYF.

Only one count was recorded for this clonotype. CDR3 nucleotides: TGTGCCAGCTCACCACGGGAACATACCTACAATGAGCAGTACTTC. Its translation: CASSPREHTYNEQYF. The genes are TRBV18 and TRBJ2-1; D is uncertain. The DNA end favors TRBJ2-7, so the J call may be wrong. Germline CDR1 reads KGHSH; CDR2 reads LQKENI. This CDR3 has 15 residues.

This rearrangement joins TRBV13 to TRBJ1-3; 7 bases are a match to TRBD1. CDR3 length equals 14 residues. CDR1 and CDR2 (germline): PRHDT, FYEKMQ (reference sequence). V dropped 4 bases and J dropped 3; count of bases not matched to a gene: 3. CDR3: CASSSGTVGNTIYF. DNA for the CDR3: TGTGCCAGCAGCTCGGGGACAGTTGGAAACACCATATATTTT.

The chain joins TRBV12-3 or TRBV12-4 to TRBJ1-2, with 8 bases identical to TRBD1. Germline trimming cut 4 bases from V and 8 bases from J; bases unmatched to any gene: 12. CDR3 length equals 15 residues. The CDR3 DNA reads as TGTGCCAGCAGTTCCATCCAGGGGGCATCGGGCGGCTACACCTTC. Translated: CASSSIQGASGGYTF.

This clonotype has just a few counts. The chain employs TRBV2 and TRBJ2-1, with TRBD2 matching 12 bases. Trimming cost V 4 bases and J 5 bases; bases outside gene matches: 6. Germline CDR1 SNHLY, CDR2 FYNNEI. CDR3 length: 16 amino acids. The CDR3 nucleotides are TGTGCCAGCAGTGTGACTAGCGGGAGTGTGCACAATGAGCAGTTCTTC. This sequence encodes CASSVTSGSVHNEQFF.

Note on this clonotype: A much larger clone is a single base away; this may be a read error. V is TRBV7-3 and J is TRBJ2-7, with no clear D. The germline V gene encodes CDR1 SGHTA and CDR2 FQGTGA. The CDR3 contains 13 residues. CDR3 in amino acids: CASSFRRNYERYF. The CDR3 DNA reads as TGTGCCAGCAGCTTTCGCAGGAACTACGAGCGGTACTTC. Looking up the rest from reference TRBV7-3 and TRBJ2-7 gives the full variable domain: GAGVSQTPSNKVTEKGKYVELRCDPISGHTALYWYRQSLGQGPEFLIYFQGTGAADDSGLPNDRFFAVRPEGSVSTLKIQRTERGDSAVYLCASSFRRNYERYFGPGTRLTVT.